The clone carrying this T cell receptor beta chain has more than one count but fewer than ten. Its antigen is unknown. This entry comes from a study of identical twins. TCRdb analysed the 5' RACE reads with MiXCR anew, one entry per CDR3 protein. The sample carries some 250,000 distinct CDR3 sequences, 5% to 7% recorded once. Study findings and constraints: Beta out-of-frame sequences showed weaker excess sharing between twins.

V dropped 7 bases and J dropped 7 bases, with 11 bases sitting between them. The CDR3 is 11 residues long. Germline V gene data show CDR1 as SGHRS and CDR2 as YFSETQ. These data were likewise used in another study, on T cells expressing NK-cell markers. This second study notes: Sorted T-cell subsets CD3+CD56+NKG2C+, CD3+CD56+NKG2C- and CD3+CD56-NKG2C+ were TCR beta-sequenced. Dominant NKG2C+ clonotypes were found to form about 1.0-7.5% of CD8+ T cells in over 5 donors.

The sequence was obtained from a woman between 18 and 29 years old in good health. V and J are TRBV5-1 and TRBJ1-2; D is unresolved. The material sequenced was CD8+ T cells sorted from blood. The CDR3 DNA is TGCGCCAGCGGCTCCGGTAGTGGCTACACCTTC. Translating gives CASGSGSGYTF.